This is a list of T cell receptor beta chains from one sample in a study of identical twins. MiXCR was run by TCRdb on the 5' RACE reads, yielding one entry per CDR3 protein. The table shows a few hundred thousand distinct CDR3 sequences, with roughly 9.5% occurring only once. This sample was also put to use in a study of yellow fever vaccine responses in identical twins.

Sequenced sample: PBMCs. These receptors were collected from a woman aged 18-30 years in good health. Each CDR3 is given with its conserved first and last residue. D genes are given only for firm matches. Not all rows give a size; the values are once, few, many and, for expanded clones, a class.

length	size	D	J	V	DNA	CDR3
15	many	TRBD1	TRBJ1-5	TRBV12-3/TRBV12-4	TGTGCCAGCAGATTGGACAGGGGAAGCAATCAGCCCCAGCATTTT	CASRLDRGSNQPQHF
13	many	.	TRBJ2-7	TRBV5-1	TGCGCCAGCAGCTACAGCAGCGAAGGGGAGCAGTACTTC	CASSYSSEGEQYF
14	few	TRBD2	TRBJ2-7	TRBV20-1	TGCAGTGCTCATCCCCCGGGACTAGCCTACGAGCAGTACTTC	CSAHPPGLAYEQYF
18	few	TRBD1	TRBJ2-3	TRBV4-2	TGTGCCAGCAGCCAAGGTCCGTTTGGGACAGGAATCACAGATACGCAGTATTTT	CASSQGPFGTGITDTQYF
13	.	.	TRBJ2-2	TRBV30	TGTGCCTGGAGTGTAGGGGGACCCGGGGAGCTGTTTTTT	CAWSVGGPGELFF
17	many	.	TRBJ2-6	TRBV4-3	TGCGCCAGCAGCCAAGACGGGACAAACTCTGGGGCCAACGTCCTGACTTTC	CASSQDGTNSGANVLTF
14	.	TRBD1	TRBJ2-7	TRBV20-1	TGCAGTGCTAGAACGGACAGGGCTTTCTACGAGCAGTACTTC	CSARTDRAFYEQYF
15	.	.	TRBJ2-7	TRBV5-8	TGTGCCAGCAGACCCCGGGTCCCTGTGTCCTACGAGCAGTACTTC	CASRPRVPVSYEQYF
13	.	.	TRBJ1-5	TRBV12-3/TRBV12-4	TGTGCCAGCAGAAGGGGAACAAATCAGCCCCAGCATTTT	CASRRGTNQPQHF
17	.	TRBD2	TRBJ2-1	TRBV27	TGTGCCAGCAGTTTACATGTCAGCTTAGCGGGAGGAAATGAGCAGTTCTTC	CASSLHVSLAGGNEQFF
14	many	.	TRBJ2-3	TRBV2	TGTGCCAGCAGCTGGGACCGGTCCACAGATACGCAGTATTTT	CASSWDRSTDTQYF
14	many	.	TRBJ2-1	TRBV15	TGTGCCACCAGCAGAGGAGGCCCGCGGGATGAGCAGTTCTTC	CATSRGGPRDEQFF
18	.	.	TRBJ2-1	TRBV2	TGTACCATCAGCTCCTTTGCGTCCTTTGGGCGTCCCACCAATGAGCAGTTCTTC	CTISSFASFGRPTNEQFF
15	.	.	TRBJ2-7	TRBV6-2/TRBV6-3	TGTGCCAGCAGTTACGCCATCGGCGGAACCTACGAGCAGTACTTC	CASSYAIGGTYEQYF
12	many	TRBD1	TRBJ2-7	TRBV29-1	TGCAGCGTTGGGACAGGGACCTACGAGCAGTACTTC	CSVGTGTYEQYF
15	few	TRBD1	TRBJ2-3	TRBV5-1	TGCGCCAGCAGCCCCGGGACAGTGAAGACAGATACGCAGTATTTT	CASSPGTVKTDTQYF
14	many	.	TRBJ2-1	TRBV20-1	TGCAGTGCTTGGACCCAACACTCCTACAATGAGCAGTTCTTC	CSAWTQHSYNEQFF
15	many	TRBD1	TRBJ2-1	TRBV12-3/TRBV12-4	TGTGCCAGCAGTTTAGGAGGGGGCCTTTACAATGAGCAGTTCTTC	CASSLGGGLYNEQFF
11	many	.	TRBJ2-1	TRBV9	TGTGCCAGCAGCCAGGGTGTTGAGCAGTTCTTC	CASSQGVEQFF
13	many	.	TRBJ1-1	TRBV7-9	TGTGCCAGCAGCTTACAGAAGAACACTGAAGCTTTCTTT	CASSLQKNTEAFF
14	many	.	TRBJ2-1	TRBV7-9	TGTGCCAGCAGCCCGACCACCTCGTACAATGAGCAGTTCTTC	CASSPTTSYNEQFF
16	many	TRBD2	TRBJ2-2	TRBV7-9	TGTGCCAGCAGCACGCCGACTAGCGAAACTACCGGGGAGCTGTTTTTT	CASSTPTSETTGELFF
13	.	.	TRBJ2-2	TRBV4-1	TGCGCCAGCAGCCCACGGACTTTCACGGAGCTGTTTTTT	CASSPRTFTELFF
15	.	.	TRBJ2-5	TRBV18	TGTGCCAGCTCACCACTAACGGGGTTGCAAGAGACCCAGTACTTC	CASSPLTGLQETQYF
15	many	TRBD2	TRBJ2-3	TRBV15	TGTGCCACCAGCAGAGCGGGACTAAGCACAGATACGCAGTATTTT	CATSRAGLSTDTQYF
14	.	.	TRBJ1-2	TRBV5-5	TGTGCCAGCAGCTTGAAGGGCAATAACTATGGCTACACCTTC	CASSLKGNNYGYTF
18	few	.	TRBJ2-7	TRBV15	TGTGCCACCAGCAGAGTCGGGACCACCGACCCAAGCTCCTACGAGCAGTACTTC	CATSRVGTTDPSSYEQYF
16	few	TRBD1	TRBJ2-2	TRBV5-1	TGCGCCAGCGCTGTAGCGGGGACAGGGGACACCGGGGAGCTGTTTTTT	CASAVAGTGDTGELFF
14	.	.	TRBJ2-2	TRBV7-9	TGTGCCAGCAGCTTACAGGAAAGCACCGGGGAGCTGTTTTTT	CASSLQESTGELFF
16	many	.	TRBJ1-1	TRBV3-1	TGTGCCAGCAGCCAAGATTGGCGGGGTTCGAACACTGAAGCTTTCTTT	CASSQDWRGSNTEAFF
14	few	.	TRBJ1-4	TRBV5-1	TGCGCCAGCAGCTTGGAAAACCCTAATGAAAAACTGTTTTTT	CASSLENPNEKLFF
14	many	TRBD2	TRBJ2-1	TRBV4-2	TGTGCCAGCAGCTCTAGCGGTCGAGGGAATGAGCAGTTCTTC	CASSSSGRGNEQFF
15	.	TRBD1	TRBJ2-7	TRBV2	TGTGCCAGCAGTGTCCAAAGGACAGGGGGCAACGAGCAGTACTTC	CASSVQRTGGNEQYF
15	few	TRBD2	TRBJ2-1	TRBV7-9	TGTGCCAGCAGGTCTAGCGGGGGGCAATACAATGAGCAGTTCTTC	CASRSSGGQYNEQFF
15	few	TRBD1	TRBJ2-5	TRBV12-3/TRBV12-4	TGTGCCAGCAGCACGAGGACAGGATTCCAAGAGACCCAGTACTTC	CASSTRTGFQETQYF
17	.	.	TRBJ2-1	TRBV7-9	TGTGCCAGCAGCTCCAGCCAAGGTAGCGTAACCTACAATGAGCAGTTCTTC	CASSSSQGSVTYNEQFF
15	.	TRBD1	TRBJ2-7	TRBV11-2	TGTGCCTGCAGCGCTCGACAGGGGGCTAGCTACGAGCAGTACTTC	CACSARQGASYEQYF